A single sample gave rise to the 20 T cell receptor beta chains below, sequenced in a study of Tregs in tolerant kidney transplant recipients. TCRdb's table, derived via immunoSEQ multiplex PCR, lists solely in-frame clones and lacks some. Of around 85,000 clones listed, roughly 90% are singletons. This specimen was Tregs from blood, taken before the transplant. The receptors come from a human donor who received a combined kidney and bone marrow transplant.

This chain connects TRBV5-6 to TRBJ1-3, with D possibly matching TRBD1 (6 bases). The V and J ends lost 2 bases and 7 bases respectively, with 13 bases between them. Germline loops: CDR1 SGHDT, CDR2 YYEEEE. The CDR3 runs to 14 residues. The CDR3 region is CASSLPGQGNTIYF. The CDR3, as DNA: TGTGCCAGCAGCTTACCGGGACAAGGTAACACCATATATTTT.

CDR3 in amino acids: CASSPGGEKLFF. The CDR3 nucleotides read TGCGCCAGCAGCCCGGGGGGTGAAAAACTGTTTTTT. The chain has TRBV5-1 and TRBJ1-4; possible D gene TRBD1, 5 bases. With 4 bases removed from V and 7 bases from J, the gap between germline ends came to 8 bases. This CDR3 is built from 12 residues. Germline assignment: CDR1 SGHRS and CDR2 YFSETQ.

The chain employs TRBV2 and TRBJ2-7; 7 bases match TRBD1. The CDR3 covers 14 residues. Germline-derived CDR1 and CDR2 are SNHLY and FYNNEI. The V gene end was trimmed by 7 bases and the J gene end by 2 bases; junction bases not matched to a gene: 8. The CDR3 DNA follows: TGTGCCAGCAAAAACCGACAGGGCCCCTACGAGCAGTACTTC. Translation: CASKNRQGPYEQYF.

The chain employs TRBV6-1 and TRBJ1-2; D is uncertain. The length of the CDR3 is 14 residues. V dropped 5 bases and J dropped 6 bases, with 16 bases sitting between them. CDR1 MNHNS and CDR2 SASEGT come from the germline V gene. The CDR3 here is CASSPSGPQDGYTF. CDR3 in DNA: TGTGCCAGCAGTCCTTCCGGGCCCCAGGATGGCTACACCTTC.

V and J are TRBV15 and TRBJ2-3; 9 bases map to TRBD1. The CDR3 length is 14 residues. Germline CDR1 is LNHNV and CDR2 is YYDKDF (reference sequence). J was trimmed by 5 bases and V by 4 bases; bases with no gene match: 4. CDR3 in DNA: TGTGCCACCAGCACCGGACAGGGGTTAGATACGCAGTATTTT. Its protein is CATSTGQGLDTQYF.

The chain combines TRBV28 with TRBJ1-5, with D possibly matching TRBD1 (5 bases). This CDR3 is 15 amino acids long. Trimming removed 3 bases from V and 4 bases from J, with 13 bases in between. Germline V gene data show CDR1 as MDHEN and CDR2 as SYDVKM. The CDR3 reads CASSFPDSINQPQHF. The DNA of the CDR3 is TGTGCCAGCAGTTTCCCCGACAGCATAAATCAGCCCCAGCATTTT.

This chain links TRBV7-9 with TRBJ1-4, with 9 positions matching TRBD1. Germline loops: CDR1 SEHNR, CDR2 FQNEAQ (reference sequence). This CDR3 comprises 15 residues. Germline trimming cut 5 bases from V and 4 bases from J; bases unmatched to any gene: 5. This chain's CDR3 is CASSDGQGYNEKLFF. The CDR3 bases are TGTGCCAGCAGCGACGGACAGGGGTATAATGAAAAACTGTTTTTT.

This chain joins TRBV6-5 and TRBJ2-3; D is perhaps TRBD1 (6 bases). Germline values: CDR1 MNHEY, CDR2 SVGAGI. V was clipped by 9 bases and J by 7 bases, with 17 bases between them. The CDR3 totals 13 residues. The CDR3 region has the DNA TGTGCCAGTTCAACTCCAGGGGCAAATACGCAGTATTTT. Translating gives CASSTPGANTQYF.

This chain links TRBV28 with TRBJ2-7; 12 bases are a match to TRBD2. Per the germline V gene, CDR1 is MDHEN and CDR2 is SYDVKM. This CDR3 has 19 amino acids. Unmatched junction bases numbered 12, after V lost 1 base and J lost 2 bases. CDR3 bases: TGTGCCAGCAGTTTATTATATATAACTAGCGGGAGGAATCCCTACGAGCAGTACTTC. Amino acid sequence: CASSLLYITSGRNPYEQYF.

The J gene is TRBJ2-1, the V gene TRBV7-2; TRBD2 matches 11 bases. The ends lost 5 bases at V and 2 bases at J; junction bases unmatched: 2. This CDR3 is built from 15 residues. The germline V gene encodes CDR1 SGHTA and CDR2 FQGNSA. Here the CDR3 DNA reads TGTGCCAGCAGCCCGGGACTAGCGGCCTACAATGAGCAGTTCTTC. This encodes CASSPGLAAYNEQFF.

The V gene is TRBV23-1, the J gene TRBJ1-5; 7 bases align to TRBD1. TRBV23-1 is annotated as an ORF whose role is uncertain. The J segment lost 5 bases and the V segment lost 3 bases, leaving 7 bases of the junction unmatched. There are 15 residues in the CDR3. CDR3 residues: CASSQGQTEDQPQHF. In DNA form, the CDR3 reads TGCGCCAGCAGTCAGGGACAGACTGAGGATCAGCCCCAGCATTTT.

The CDR3 region is CASSRGQGKVEQYF. CDR3 DNA sequence: TGCGCCAGCAGCCGGGGACAGGGAAAAGTCGAGCAGTACTTC. The chain couples TRBV5-1 to TRBJ2-7; 9 bases fit TRBD1. V shed 4 bases and J 6 bases; nucleotides not matched to a gene: 8. The CDR3 sequence is 14 residues long. Germline CDR1 SGHRS, CDR2 YFSETQ.

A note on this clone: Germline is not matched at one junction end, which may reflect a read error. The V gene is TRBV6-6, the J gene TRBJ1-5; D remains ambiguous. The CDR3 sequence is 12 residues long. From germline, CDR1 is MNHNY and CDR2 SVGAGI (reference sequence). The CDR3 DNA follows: TGTGCCAGTAGTTTAAGTCATCAGCCCCAGCATTTT. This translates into CASSLSHQPQHF.

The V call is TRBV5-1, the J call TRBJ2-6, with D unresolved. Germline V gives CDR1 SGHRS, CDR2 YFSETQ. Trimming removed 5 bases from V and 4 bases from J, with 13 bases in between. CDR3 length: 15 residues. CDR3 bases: TGCGCCAGCAGTGCTCGGGTGAGCGGGGCCAACGTCCTGACTTTC. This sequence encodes CASSARVSGANVLTF.

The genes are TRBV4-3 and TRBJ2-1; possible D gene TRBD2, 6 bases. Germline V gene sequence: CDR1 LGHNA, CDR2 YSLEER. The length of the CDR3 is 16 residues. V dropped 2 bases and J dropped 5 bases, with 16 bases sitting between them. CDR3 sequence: CASSQSPQGGDNEQFF. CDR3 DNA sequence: TGCGCCAGCAGCCAAAGCCCCCAGGGAGGTGACAATGAGCAGTTCTTC.

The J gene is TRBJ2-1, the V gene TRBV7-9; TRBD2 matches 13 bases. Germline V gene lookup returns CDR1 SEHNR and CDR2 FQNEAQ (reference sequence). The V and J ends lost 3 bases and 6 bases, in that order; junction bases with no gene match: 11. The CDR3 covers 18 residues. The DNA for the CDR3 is TGTGCCAGCAGCTTGCGGACTAGCGGGAGCATAGACACCAATGAGCAGTTCTTC. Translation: CASSLRTSGSIDTNEQFF.

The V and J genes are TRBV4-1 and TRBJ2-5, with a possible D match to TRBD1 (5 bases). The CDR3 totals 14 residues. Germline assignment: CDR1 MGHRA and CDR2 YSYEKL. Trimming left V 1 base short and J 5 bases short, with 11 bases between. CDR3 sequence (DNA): TGCGCCAGCAGCCAAGTACCAGGGTTGGAGACCCAGTACTTC. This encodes CASSQVPGLETQYF.

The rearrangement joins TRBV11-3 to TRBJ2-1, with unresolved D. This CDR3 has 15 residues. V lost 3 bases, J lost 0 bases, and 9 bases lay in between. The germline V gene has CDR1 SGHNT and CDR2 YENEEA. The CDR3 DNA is TGTGCCAGCAGCTTCGGGTGGGGCTCCTACAATGAGCAGTTCTTC. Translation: CASSFGWGSYNEQFF.

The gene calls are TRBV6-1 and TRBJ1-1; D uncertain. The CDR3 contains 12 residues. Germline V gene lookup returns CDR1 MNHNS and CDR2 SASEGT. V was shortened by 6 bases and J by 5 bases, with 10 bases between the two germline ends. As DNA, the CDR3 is TGTGCCAGCAGGGAGGGAAGGACTGAAGCTTTCTTT. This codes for CASREGRTEAFF.

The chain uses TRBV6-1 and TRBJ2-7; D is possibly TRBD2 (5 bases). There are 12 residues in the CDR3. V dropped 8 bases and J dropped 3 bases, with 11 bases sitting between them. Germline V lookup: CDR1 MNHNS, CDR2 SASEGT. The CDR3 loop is CASSRSGYEQYF. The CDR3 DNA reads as TGTGCCAGCTCCAGAAGCGGCTACGAGCAGTACTTC.